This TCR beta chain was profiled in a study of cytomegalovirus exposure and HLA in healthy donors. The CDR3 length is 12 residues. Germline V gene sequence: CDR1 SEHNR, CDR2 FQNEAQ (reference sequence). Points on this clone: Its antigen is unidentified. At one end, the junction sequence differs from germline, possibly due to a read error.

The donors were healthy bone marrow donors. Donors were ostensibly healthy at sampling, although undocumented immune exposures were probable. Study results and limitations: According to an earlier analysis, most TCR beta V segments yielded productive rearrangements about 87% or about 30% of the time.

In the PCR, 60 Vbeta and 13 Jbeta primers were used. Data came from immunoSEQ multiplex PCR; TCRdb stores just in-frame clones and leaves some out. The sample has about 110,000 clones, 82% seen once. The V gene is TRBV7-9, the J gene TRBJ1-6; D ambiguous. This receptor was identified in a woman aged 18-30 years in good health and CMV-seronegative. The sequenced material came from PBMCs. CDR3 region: CSSSLVASPLHF. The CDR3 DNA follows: TGTTCCAGCAGCTTAGTAGCTTCACCCCTCCACTTT.